This entry lists 10 T cell receptor beta chains sequenced from one sample in a study of T cells in narcolepsy. Profiled with immunoSEQ multiplex PCR; TCRdb holds only in-frame clones, not every one. The data contain around 27,000 clones, roughly 82% of them singletons. The sequencing sample was made of CD45RA- memory CD4+ T cells from PBMCs. Receptor source: a human donor with narcolepsy.

V is TRBV28 and J is TRBJ2-3; D uncertain. CDR1 is MDHEN and CDR2 is SYDVKM in the germline V gene. The CDR3 runs to 16 residues. V dropped 6 bases and J dropped 0 bases, with 16 bases sitting between them. The CDR3 region has the DNA TGTGCCAGCAGCGCCCCCGGCGGTTCTAGCACAGATACGCAGTATTTT. This encodes CASSAPGGSSTDTQYF.

The V gene is TRBV4-1, the J gene TRBJ1-2; D is uncertain. Looked up from germline, CDR1 is MGHRA and CDR2 is YSYEKL. V was shortened by 4 bases and J by 1 base, with 13 bases between the two germline ends. CDR3 length: 15 amino acids. The CDR3 DNA follows: TGCGCCAGCAGCCCCTCGCTTGGTGATAACTATGGCTACACCTTC. Its translation is CASSPSLGDNYGYTF.

This clone has more than one count but fewer than ten. V usage is TRBV28 and J usage is TRBJ2-3; 7 bases map to TRBD2. The J segment lost 11 bases and the V segment lost 7 bases, leaving 18 bases of the junction unmatched. Germline V gene data show CDR1 as MDHEN and CDR2 as SYDVKM. This CDR3 comprises 15 residues. The CDR3 DNA is TGTGCCAGCATCGCCCCAGGGACTAAGGGCTTTGTGCAGTATTTT. Protein sequence: CASIAPGTKGFVQYF.

This clone has just a few counts. This chain links TRBV5-1 with TRBJ2-6, with 7 bases that match TRBD1. With V trimmed by 2 bases and J by 2 bases, 4 bases remained unmatched. Germline CDR1 SGHRS, CDR2 YFSETQ. This CDR3 comprises 16 residues. The CDR3 is CASSFDRAAGANVLTF. In DNA form, the CDR3 reads TGCGCCAGCAGCTTTGACAGGGCAGCTGGGGCCAACGTCCTGACTTTC.

This chain links TRBV2 with TRBJ2-7; no clear D. V was pared by 1 base and J by 3 bases, with 4 bases between. This CDR3 has 12 residues. Germline-derived CDR1 and CDR2 are SNHLY and FYNNEI. CDR3 nucleotide sequence: TGTGCCAGCAGTGAAGGACGCTACGAGCAGTACTTC. This sequence encodes CASSEGRYEQYF.

The rearrangement links TRBV11-2 to TRBJ1-3, with D unresolved. Germline V CDR1 and CDR2: SGHAT, FQNNGV. Trimming cost V 5 bases and J 0 bases, with 8 bases left between them. This CDR3 is built from 14 residues. CDR3 nucleotide sequence: TGTGCCAGCAGCAACCGGGTCTCTGGAAACACCATATATTTT. It is translated as CASSNRVSGNTIYF.

The rearrangement joins TRBV2 to TRBJ2-3, with D possibly being TRBD1 (5 bases). Trimming took 2 bases from V and 4 from J, leaving 16 bases between them. Germline CDR1 SNHLY, CDR2 FYNNEI. The CDR3 loop spans 16 amino acids. CDR3 bases: TGTGCCAGCAGTGAACCCCCGTTTGTGGGGCCAGATACGCAGTATTTT. This codes for CASSEPPFVGPDTQYF.

The chain combines TRBV19 with TRBJ1-1; maybe TRBD1 (5 bases). CDR3 size: 15 residues. Trimming removed 8 bases from V and 4 bases from J, with 20 bases in between. CDR1 LNHDA and CDR2 SQIVND come from the germline V gene (reference sequence). CDR3 in amino acids: CASWNSLSGGTEAFF. The CDR3 nucleotides read TGTGCCAGTTGGAACAGCCTTAGCGGGGGCACTGAAGCTTTCTTT.

This clone has a single count. V is TRBV5-4 and J is TRBJ2-5; 10 bases match TRBD1. This CDR3 is built from 15 residues. Germline CDR1 reads SGHNT; CDR2 reads YYREEE (reference sequence). V lost 1 base, J lost 5 bases, and 5 bases stayed unmatched. CDR3 DNA sequence: TGTGCCAGCAGCTTGCGGACAGGGGGGCTCGAGACCCAGTACTTC. This encodes CASSLRTGGLETQYF. The full variable domain, its missing parts supplied by reference TRBV5-4 and TRBJ2-5, is ETGVTQSPTHLIKTRGQQVTLRCSSQSGHNTVSWYQQALGQGPQFIFQYYREEENGRGNFPPRFSGLQFPNYSSELNVNALELDDSALYLCASSLRTGGLETQYFGPGTRLLVL.

This chain links TRBV5-1 with TRBJ2-7; 10 nucleotides agree with TRBD1. The junction had 8 bases not matched to a gene; V was cut back by 5 bases and J by 3 bases. CDR3 size: 15 residues. Germline V gives CDR1 SGHRS, CDR2 YFSETQ. Here the CDR3 DNA reads TGCGCCAGCAGGACCGGGACAGGGGCTATCTACGAGCAGTACTTC. Translating gives CASRTGTGAIYEQYF.